One T cell receptor beta chain is described in this entry. This sample also contains other DNA sequences that code for the same CDR3. This entry is derived from a study of T cell changes during pregnancy in multiple sclerosis. The protocol was immunoSEQ multiplex PCR, while the TCRdb copy is restricted to in-frame clones and leaves out a portion. The top ten hold around 2% of the sample, which has approximately 93,000 clones, around 93% seen once. This CDR3 region has 14 residues. V was clipped by 5 bases and J by 0 bases, with 11 bases between them. Germline CDR1 is LNHDA and CDR2 is SQIVND (reference sequence).

V is TRBV19 and J is TRBJ2-7; D might be TRBD2 (6 bases). This TCR derives from a female donor in good health, enrolled as a control in a pregnancy study. The sample was peripheral blood, taken in the first trimester of pregnancy. DNA for the CDR3: TGTGCCAGTAGTCTCCGGGACTCCTCCTACGAGCAGTACTTC. This codes for CASSLRDSSYEQYF.